These 19 T cell receptor beta chains were all obtained from the same sample, sequenced in a study of spatial heterogeneity in lung cancer (dated by TCRdb to between 2018 and 2021). The sample's time point, from its label and the paper: blood at routine non-recurrence follow-up after resection. The library was generated by 5' RACE. TCRdb names NextSeq 500 as the instrument used. TCRdb handled the public reads itself, with Q25 trimming in fastp and clone calling in MiXCR, and kept productive beta chains. Entries that share a CDR3 protein sequence are merged under the most common genes and DNA. The sample table shows 35,000 to 55,000 distinct CDR3 sequences, and about 11% are seen once. The ten biggest clones cover roughly 32% of the sample. Sequenced material: PBMCs, taken at follow-up. The source of these receptors is a male donor with early-stage non-small cell lung cancer.

This clonotype has at least ten counts. This chain links TRBV4-3 with TRBJ1-1, with no clear D. Between the trimmed V and J ends, which lost 4 bases and 6 bases, there was a span of 18 bases. Germline V gene lookup returns CDR1 LGHNA and CDR2 YSLEER. CDR3 length equals 15 residues. The CDR3 spells CASSLLRWREAEAFF. CDR3 in DNA: TGCGCCAGCAGCCTCCTCCGCTGGCGGGAGGCTGAAGCTTTCTTT.

This clonotype was detected many times. This rearrangement joins TRBV20-1 to TRBJ2-1; D gene uncertain. CDR1 is DFQATT, CDR2 SNEGSKA, per germline (reference sequence). Deletions cut 3 bases from V and 0 bases from J, with 9 bases between. CDR3 length equals 14 residues. The CDR3 loop reads CSASKVSSYNEQFF. The CDR3, as DNA: TGCAGTGCTAGTAAGGTTAGCTCCTACAATGAGCAGTTCTTC.

The chain combines TRBV7-9 with TRBJ2-2; 8 nucleotides match TRBD1. The CDR3 is 13 residues long. Trimming at V came to 5 bases and at J to 6 bases, leaving 2 bases not matched to a gene. Germline V lookup: CDR1 SEHNR, CDR2 FQNEAQ (reference sequence). DNA for the CDR3: TGTGCCAGCAGCCCAGGGGGCTCCGGGGAGCTGTTTTTT. Its protein product is CASSPGGSGELFF.

There are a few counts of this clonotype. V is TRBV6-6 and J is TRBJ2-2; 12 bases map to TRBD2. The V gene end was trimmed by 7 bases and the J gene end by 0 bases; junction bases not matched to a gene: 9. This CDR3 region has 18 residues. Germline CDR1 is MNHNY and CDR2 is SVGAGI (reference sequence). CDR3 in amino acids: CASTGTSGGRPNTGELFF. In nucleotides, the CDR3 is TGTGCCAGCACAGGAACTAGCGGGGGGCGTCCGAACACCGGGGAGCTGTTTTTT.

The V gene is TRBV7-9, the J gene TRBJ1-1, with D unclear. Germline lookup yields CDR1 SEHNR and CDR2 FQNEAQ (reference sequence). The CDR3 extends over 13 amino acids. Trimming cost V 5 bases and J 2 bases, with 9 bases left between them. The CDR3 spells CASSPHHNTEAFF. Written as DNA, the CDR3 is TGTGCCAGCAGCCCTCACCATAACACTGAAGCTTTCTTT.

This clonotype occurred a few times. This CDR3 reads CASTGLAGRGTDTQYF. CDR3 sequence (DNA): TGTGCCAGCACCGGACTAGCGGGGAGGGGCACAGATACGCAGTATTTT. The V call is TRBV5-4, the J call TRBJ2-3; TRBD2 matches 12 bases. The germline V gene encodes CDR1 SGHNT and CDR2 YYREEE (reference sequence). This CDR3 is built from 16 residues. After removal of 6 bases from V and 1 base from J, the junction contained 6 bases not matched to a gene.

This clonotype was seen repeatedly, ten times or more. This chain joins TRBV24-1 and TRBJ2-3, with TRBD1 identical over 8 bases. V dropped 5 bases and J dropped 4; count of bases not matched to a gene: 4. Germline loops: CDR1 KGHDR, CDR2 SFDVKD. The CDR3 contains 14 residues. CDR3 sequence (DNA): TGTGCCACCAGTGCTGCAGGGGGCGCAGATACGCAGTATTTT. Encoded protein: CATSAAGGADTQYF.

This clonotype was observed many times. The V call is TRBV3-1, the J call TRBJ1-1; D not certain. This CDR3 region has 14 residues. CDR1 LGHDT and CDR2 YNNKEL come from the germline V gene (reference sequence). Trimming cost V 3 bases and J 1 base, with 9 bases left between them. CDR3 region: CASSHSTANTEAFF. For the CDR3, the DNA is TGTGCCAGCAGCCATTCCACAGCGAACACTGAAGCTTTCTTT.

In its sample, this clonotype was seen once. The CDR3 end shows no conserved phenylalanine or tryptophan, and so a read error is likely. V usage is TRBV6-5 and J usage is TRBJ2-7; TRBD1 might be the D (6 bases). This CDR3 is built from 14 residues. V was trimmed by 5 bases and J by 0 bases, leaving 11 bases between them. Germline V CDR1 and CDR2: MNHEY, SVGAGI. CDR3: CASSPRTVSYEQYI. The CDR3 DNA is TGTGCCAGCAGTCCCCGGACAGTCTCCTACGAGCAGTACATC.

This clonotype occurred many times. The DNA of the CDR3 is TGTGCCAGCAGCTTAGAGGCTAGCGGGAGAGGCACAGATACGCAGTATTTT. This sequence encodes CASSLEASGRGTDTQYF. The chain links TRBV7-2 to TRBJ2-3; 10 nucleotides agree with TRBD2. The CDR3 extends over 17 amino acids. Germline V gene lookup returns CDR1 SGHTA and CDR2 FQGNSA. V trimming: 1 base; J trimming: 1 base; junction bases outside the gene matches: 5.

This clonotype was seen a few times. A junction boundary mismatches the germline segment, possibly from a read error. V and J are TRBV20-1 and TRBJ2-3; 10 nucleotides line up with TRBD2. Germline V lookup: CDR1 DFQATT, CDR2 SNEGSKA (reference sequence). The CDR3 length is 17 residues. In DNA, the CDR3 is TGCAGTGCTCGAGACCGCGGACTAGCGGAGGGAGCAGATACGCAGTATTTT. Its translation: CSARDRGLAEGADTQYF.

In this sample, this clonotype turned up many times. The chain uses TRBV10-3 and TRBJ1-2; 9 nucleotides align to TRBD1. CDR3 length: 16 amino acids. The germline V gene encodes CDR1 ENHRY and CDR2 SYGVKD. With 6 bases clipped from V and 0 bases from J, the junction kept 8 bases outside the gene matches. The chain's CDR3 is CAISLGTGISNYGYTF. Here the CDR3 DNA reads TGTGCCATCAGCCTCGGGACAGGGATCTCTAACTATGGCTACACCTTC.

In this sample, this clonotype turned up a few times. The genes are TRBV6-6 and TRBJ1-3; maybe TRBD1 (6 bases). The length of the CDR3 is 14 residues. Germline CDR1 and CDR2: MNHNY and SVGAGI (reference sequence). Trimming cost V 6 bases and J 2 bases, with 11 bases left between them. In DNA form, the CDR3 reads TGTGCCAGCAGACTGGACAGACCTGGAAACACCATATATTTT. The encoded protein is CASRLDRPGNTIYF.

Ten or more counts support this clonotype. The chain carries TRBV7-3 and TRBJ1-1; possibly TRBD1 for D (6 bases). This CDR3 spans 13 amino acids. V lost 3 bases, J lost 2 bases, and 7 bases lay in between. Germline lookup yields CDR1 SGHTA and CDR2 FQGTGA. This CDR3 reads CASSLTGNTEAFF. The CDR3 bases are TGTGCCAGCAGCTTGACAGGTAACACTGAAGCTTTCTTT.

This clonotype was seen many times. The chain has TRBV29-1 and TRBJ2-7; 10 bases match TRBD1. This CDR3 comprises 13 residues. J gave up 4 bases and V 4 bases, and 4 bases lay outside the gene matches. Looked up from germline, CDR1 is SQVTM and CDR2 is ANQGSEA. CDR3 DNA: TGCAGCGTTGTCGAGGACAGGGGGTACGAGCAGTACTTC. Its protein product is CSVVEDRGYEQYF.

This clonotype occurred many times. The gene calls are TRBV6-2 or TRBV6-3 and TRBJ2-3; D is tentatively TRBD1 or TRBD2 (5 bases each). V gave up 8 bases and J gave up 0 bases, with 9 bases separating them. The CDR3 is made up of 13 amino acids. Per the germline V gene, CDR1 is MNHEY and CDR2 is SVGEGT. The CDR3 DNA is TGTGCCAGCGGACGGGACAGCACAGATACGCAGTATTTT. Its protein product is CASGRDSTDTQYF.

At least ten counts were recorded for this clonotype. The chain carries TRBV10-3 and TRBJ1-1, with 8 bases aligning to TRBD1. There are 15 residues in the CDR3. The V gene end was trimmed by 6 bases and the J gene end by 2 bases; junction bases not matched to a gene: 8. CDR1 ENHRY and CDR2 SYGVKD come from the germline V gene. CDR3 in amino acids: CAISRDRGPNTEAFF. The CDR3, as DNA: TGTGCCATCAGCCGCGACAGGGGCCCTAACACTGAAGCTTTCTTT.

V is TRBV12-3 or TRBV12-4 and J is TRBJ2-7; 9 nucleotides match TRBD1. The ends lost 6 bases at V and 4 bases at J; junction bases unmatched: 7. The length of the CDR3 is 14 residues. The chain's CDR3 is CASRLGTGSYEQYF. In nucleotides, the CDR3 is TGTGCCAGCAGACTCGGGACAGGGTCATACGAGCAGTACTTC.

This clonotype was seen at least ten times. The chain couples TRBV7-9 to TRBJ1-2, with 7 bases aligning to TRBD1. Germline V lookup: CDR1 SEHNR, CDR2 FQNEAQ (reference sequence). J was trimmed by 1 base and V by 5 bases; bases with no gene match: 4. This CDR3 is built from 14 residues. CDR3 DNA: TGTGCCAGCAGCGGGACAGATTATAACTATGGCTACACCTTC. Amino acids: CASSGTDYNYGYTF.